What follows describes a single T cell receptor (beta chain). Antigen unknown. The source of the sample is a study of cytomegalovirus exposure and HLA in healthy donors. Study observations and caveats: Association with HLA alleles at 0.05 false discovery rate was found for about 17,000 TCR beta sequences in a later analysis. Earlier findings revealed that most TCR beta V segments proved productive either about 87% or about 30% of the time. Sequence variants that were highly shared formed a cluster that was likely a sequencing artifact.

Primers included in the PCR were 60 Vbeta and 13 Jbeta primers. Assay: immunoSEQ multiplex PCR; the TCRdb copy retains only in-frame clones and omits some. The sample yields over 200,000 clones, almost 80% seen once. Sequencing was performed on PBMCs. The sequence was obtained from a male donor in good health and CMV-seronegative.

In DNA, the CDR3 is TGTGCCAGCAGTTCGGGACTAGCGGGAGGGAATGAGCAGTTCTTC. This sequence encodes CASSSGLAGGNEQFF. V and J are TRBV28 and TRBJ2-1; 16 bases are shared with TRBD2. Germline CDR1 reads MDHEN; CDR2 reads SYDVKM. The CDR3 totals 15 residues. Losses at the gene ends were 4 bases for V and 7 bases for J; bases not matched to a gene: 1.